The 7 T cell receptor beta chains below were found in one sample sequenced in a study of T cells after yellow fever vaccination. Using its own MiXCR run on the 5' RACE reads, TCRdb lists one record per CDR3 protein. The sample comprises 200,000 to 300,000 distinct CDR3 sequences, about 3.7% of which are singletons, and around 19% rests with the top ten. Sequences were derived from PBMCs, sampled 15 days after the yellow fever booster vaccination. The origin of the receptors is a man aged 18 to 29 who received the YFV17D yellow fever vaccine.

This clonotype was detected many times. The gene calls are TRBV6-2 or TRBV6-3 and TRBJ1-5, with a tentative D call TRBD1 (5 bases). Per germline, CDR1 MNHEY and CDR2 SVGEGT. The germline V and J ends were trimmed by 7 bases and 7 bases, with 14 bases remaining between them. The CDR3 has 13 residues. The CDR3 coding sequence is TGTGCCAGCACCCCCGGGGGTAGACAGCCCCAGCATTTT. This encodes CASTPGGRQPQHF.

This sequence joins TRBV14 and TRBJ1-1, with D possibly TRBD1 on 5 matching bases. From germline, CDR1 is SGHDN and CDR2 FVKESK. The CDR3 spans 13 residues. Deletions cut 2 bases from V and 6 bases from J, with 10 bases between. CDR3 sequence reads: CASSQRMTAEAFF. The CDR3 region has the DNA TGTGCCAGCAGCCAAAGAATGACAGCTGAAGCTTTCTTT.

This clonotype has only a few counts. This chain joins TRBV5-6 and TRBJ1-1; D not certain. The CDR3 sequence is 13 residues long. Germline loops: CDR1 SGHDT, CDR2 YYEEEE. The V and J ends lost 2 bases and 2 bases respectively, with 7 bases between them. CDR3 protein: CASSLRDNTEAFF. CDR3 bases: TGTGCCAGCAGCTTACGAGACAACACTGAAGCTTTCTTT.

The sample holds a few counts of this clonotype. J is TRBJ1-4 and V is TRBV5-4; no clear D. Germline assignment: CDR1 SGHNT and CDR2 YYREEE (reference sequence). V lost 0 bases and J 8 bases, leaving 14 bases between the germline ends. CDR3 length: 15 amino acids. DNA of the CDR3: TGTGCCAGCAGCTTGGGGGGAGAGGTACGCGAAAAACTGTTTTTT. This gives the protein CASSLGGEVREKLFF.

In its sample, this clonotype was seen many times. The chain has TRBV28 and TRBJ2-1; 10 positions match TRBD2. V shed 6 bases and J 4 bases; nucleotides not matched to a gene: 6. CDR3 length: 15 residues. Germline CDR1 and CDR2: MDHEN and SYDVKM. This CDR3 is CASRLLAGAYNEQFF. As DNA, the CDR3 is TGTGCCAGCAGACTGCTAGCGGGGGCTTACAATGAGCAGTTCTTC.

Ten or more counts support this clonotype. J is TRBJ2-1 and V is TRBV4-2; 8 bases agree with TRBD2. Germline CDR1 reads LGHNA; CDR2 reads YNFKEQ. The V gene end was trimmed by 1 base and the J gene end by 4 bases; junction bases not matched to a gene: 9. The CDR3 contains 17 residues. The CDR3 DNA reads TGTGCCAGCAGCCAAGCAGGTCTAGCGGGTCCATACAATGAGCAGTTCTTC. The encoded protein is CASSQAGLAGPYNEQFF.

This clonotype was recorded at least ten times. This chain links TRBV15 with TRBJ1-6; no reliable D call. Between the trimmed V and J ends, which lost 1 base and 0 bases, there was a span of 10 bases. There are 17 residues in the CDR3. Germline V gene data show CDR1 as LNHNV and CDR2 as YYDKDF (reference sequence). As DNA, the CDR3 is TGTGCCACCAGCAGAGCATCCAACAACTCCTATAATTCACCCCTCCACTTT. Translating gives CATSRASNNSYNSPLHF. Full variable domain (rest looked up from reference TRBV15 and TRBJ1-6): DAMVIQNPRYQVTQFGKPVTLSCSQTLNHNVMYWYQQKSSQAPKLLFHYYDKDFNNEADTPDNFQSRRPNTSFCFLDIRSPGLGDTAMYLCATSRASNNSYNSPLHFGNGTRLTVT.